The 8 T cell receptor beta chains reported below all come from one sample, sequenced in a study of cytomegalovirus exposure and HLA in healthy donors (dated 2017 in TCRdb). The method was the immunoSEQ multiplex PCR assay. This immuneACCESS table, as held by TCRdb, lists in-frame sequences with V and J called but not all clones. Of the missing ones, under half trace to an unresolved V gene in checked studies; the others have no known cause. The sample records over 200,000 clones, about 86% of which are singletons. Of the sample, about 2.7% is held by the ten largest clones. Specimen: PBMCs. These receptors came from a woman younger than 35 in good health and CMV-seronegative.

The rearrangement uses TRBV5-4 and TRBJ2-3; tentatively, D is TRBD2 (6 bases). Trimming removed 2 bases from V and 1 base from J, with 11 bases in between. The CDR3 covers 15 residues. Germline CDR1 and CDR2: SGHNT and YYREEE (reference sequence). The CDR3 reads CASSFKERGTDTQYF. CDR3 nucleotide sequence: TGTGCCAGCAGCTTTAAGGAGCGGGGCACAGATACGCAGTATTTT. The full variable domain, with the rest looked up from reference TRBV5-4 and TRBJ2-3, is ETGVTQSPTHLIKTRGQQVTLRCSSQSGHNTVSWYQQALGQGPQFIFQYYREEENGRGNFPPRFSGLQFPNYSSELNVNALELDDSALYLCASSFKERGTDTQYFGPGTRLTVL.

This chain connects TRBV2 to TRBJ2-1; possibly TRBD2 for D (6 bases). Germline lookup yields CDR1 SNHLY and CDR2 FYNNEI. This CDR3 contains 16 residues. With 5 bases removed from V and 7 bases from J, the gap between germline ends came to 21 bases. CDR3 sequence reads: CASSLGRPGGENEQFF. For the CDR3, the DNA is TGTGCCAGCAGTCTCGGGCGGCCTGGAGGGGAGAATGAGCAGTTCTTC.

This chain joins TRBV28 and TRBJ2-5; 8 positions match TRBD1. Germline lookup yields CDR1 MDHEN and CDR2 SYDVKM. CDR3 length: 16 residues. The J segment lost 5 bases and the V segment lost 6 bases, leaving 14 bases of the junction unmatched. CDR3 region: CASSQPPRGLFETQYF. DNA for the CDR3: TGTGCCAGCAGCCAACCCCCCAGGGGGCTATTTGAGACCCAGTACTTC.

This clone was recorded a few times. This chain links TRBV2 with TRBJ2-5, with 9 bases identical to TRBD1. Germline V CDR1 and CDR2: SNHLY, FYNNEI. The CDR3 loop spans 15 amino acids. Trimming took 3 bases from V and 4 from J; bases not matched to a gene: 6. The CDR3 protein is CASSDVRTGVETQYF. The DNA of the CDR3 is TGTGCCAGCAGTGATGTGCGGACAGGGGTAGAGACCCAGTACTTC.

V gene TRBV13 combines with J gene TRBJ1-4; TRBD1 agrees at 7 bases. CDR3 size: 15 residues. The germline V gene has CDR1 PRHDT and CDR2 FYEKMQ (reference sequence). The junction had 11 bases not matched to a gene; V was cut back by 5 bases and J by 8 bases. CDR3 sequence: CASSADRVRGEKLFF. DNA of the CDR3: TGTGCCAGCAGCGCAGACAGGGTGAGGGGGGAAAAACTGTTTTTT.

This sequence joins TRBV5-1 and TRBJ1-1, with 10 bases matching TRBD1. V lost 2 bases and J lost 4; bases outside the gene matches: 5. Per the germline V gene, CDR1 is SGHRS and CDR2 is YFSETQ. The length of the CDR3 is 15 residues. The CDR3 bases are TGCGCCAGCAGCTTAGGACAGGGGGTAGGCACTGAAGCTTTCTTT. Translation gives CASSLGQGVGTEAFF.

The V and J genes are TRBV27 and TRBJ2-1, with TRBD2 identical over 7 bases. With 5 bases clipped from V and 1 base from J, the junction kept 8 bases outside the gene matches. The CDR3 is 16 residues long. Germline CDR1 is MNHEY and CDR2 is SMNVEV (reference sequence). CDR3 sequence: CASSPGGGRSYNEQFF. The DNA for the CDR3 is TGTGCCAGCAGTCCGGGCGGCGGGAGATCCTACAATGAGCAGTTCTTC.

The chain recombines TRBV6-1 with TRBJ1-2; D is undetermined. Germline CDR1 reads MNHNS; CDR2 reads SASEGT. Trimming cost V 3 bases and J 0 bases, with 8 bases left between them. This CDR3 contains 14 residues. In DNA form, the CDR3 reads TGTGCCAGCAGTGACACGCCAGCTAACTATGGCTACACCTTC. It translates to CASSDTPANYGYTF.